This T cell receptor (beta chain) was sequenced during a study of blood T cell repertoires in COVID-19 (dated by TCRdb to the early 2020s). Background for the entire study: The collaborator samples originated in the United States, Italy and Spain and spanned the acute and convalescent phases of COVID-19. The material from the prospective study consisted of cDNA or gDNA derived from T cells, B-cell-depleted T cells, or PBMCs. Where HLA class I and class II types were available, the types were taken from metadata supplied by the sample provider, not from assay-based typing. Subjects who had been exposed to COVID-19, were actively infected with it, or had recovered from it provided the deeply sampled blood TCRbeta repertoires that made up the dataset. The repertoires were released in a freely available public database meant as a resource for research on the immune response to SARS-CoV-2. A de-identified subject ID, COVID-19 status, age in years and sex were almost always included in the sample metadata. Samples were obtained from the ongoing ImmuneRACE study (first 160 participants) and from over 1,000 subjects provided by 6 global collaborators.

The immunoSEQ Assay, a bias-controlled multiplex PCR, was used to amplify TCRbeta CDR3 regions from genomic DNA. For the original study's pipeline: Nucleated cell counts per sample were estimated from amplification of reference gene primers within the assay. To quantify the absolute abundance of each unique TCRbeta CDR3 rearrangement, sequence reads were collapsed and filtered. For each sample, productive Simpson clonality was calculated as the square root of Simpson's diversity index over productive rearrangements. TCRdb obtained this table from immuneACCESS and retained in-frame rearrangements with V and J assigned. These tables miss some clones; where compared with another copy, unresolved V genes account for less than half of the shortfall, and the remainder is unexplained. The DNA was the basis for D and trimming; V, J and clone size are from that table. The sample includes hundreds of thousands of clones, with around 89% observed a single time. The ten largest clones add up to approximately 0.9% of the sample.

General findings and caveats noted by the study authors: The quantity of clinical and demographic metadata differed by source and by participant and was supplied without curation.

A remark on this clone: Its antigen is currently not known. No base quality values were provided; no much bigger clone lies one nucleotide off.

Participants in the prospective study were enrolled through a virtual design, were aged roughly 18 to 100 years, and lived in about two dozen United States geographic areas. Cohort assignment in the prospective study relied on participant-reported clinical history from a screening survey and a study questionnaire. Exposed participants were defined as having been in contact with someone with a PCR-confirmed or clinician-diagnosed COVID-19 case within 2 weeks of study entry. In the prospective study, whole blood, serum and a nasopharyngeal or oropharyngeal swab were collected from each participant by mobile phlebotomists. Over a roughly two-month period, participants in the prospective study had the option of providing additional blood draws and questionnaires. Blood samples from the prospective study were shipped frozen or at room temperature prior to DNA extraction. V trim: 3 bases; J trim: 5 bases; unmatched bases: 11. CDR3 length: 16 amino acids, cysteine to phenylalanine. This entry keeps only the CDR3 DNA: 48 bases, framed from base 1. CDR1 and CDR2 are drawn from the germline V gene (reference sequence): GTSNPN, SVGIG.

The chain uses TRBV30 and TRBJ1-4; 8 bases in the middle match TRBD1. The sequence came from a man between 50 and 59 years old who had been exposed to COVID-19. Sequences were obtained from PBMCs or T cells enriched from blood (not recorded which). The DNA is TGTGCCTGGAGGGCCAGACAGGGGTTTGTGAATGAAAAACTGTTTTTT. This is translated as CAWRARQGFVNEKLFF.